This TCR beta chain derives from a study of blood T cell repertoires in COVID-19. This CDR3 spans 15 amino acids. Germline V gene data show CDR1 as MNHEY and CDR2 as SMNVEV (reference sequence). The J segment lost 1 base and the V segment lost 6 bases, leaving 7 bases of the junction unmatched. Profiling relied on immunoSEQ multiplex PCR, and the TCRdb table lists in-frame clones only, not all of them. The sample lists about 97,000 clones; more than 75% were seen once. The rearrangement joins TRBV27 to TRBJ1-1, with 8 bases fitting TRBD1. This TCR came from a human donor in a cohort sampled during active COVID-19. Sequenced input: peripheral blood. This CDR3 reads CASSRTGLWNTEAFF. The CDR3, as DNA: TGTGCCAGCAGCCGGACAGGGCTTTGGAACACTGAAGCTTTCTTT.